This T cell receptor (beta chain) emerged from a study of T-cell reconstitution after alpha-beta-depleted transplantation in children. Preparing the TCRbeta library involved the use of unique molecular identifiers. TCRdb called the PCR reads again in MiXCR, with one record for every CDR3 protein. The sample consists of about 580,000 distinct CDR3 sequences, under 30% of them appearing once. This clonotype was detected many times. The ends lost 0 bases at V and 5 bases at J; junction bases unmatched: 2. The germline gives CDR1 SGHRS, CDR2 YFSETQ. This CDR3 comprises 15 residues. The source of this sequence is a boy less than two years old who had a stem cell transplant for acute myeloid leukemia, so the T cells may come from the graft donor. Source: PBMCs, mostly from graft donor cells, taken 360 days after TCRalphabeta/CD19-depleted stem cell transplant. The chain carries TRBV5-1 and TRBJ2-1, with 10 bases lining up with TRBD2. The CDR3 region is CASSLVLAGNNEQFF. In nucleotides, the CDR3 is TGCGCCAGCAGCTTGGTACTAGCGGGGAACAATGAGCAGTTCTTC.